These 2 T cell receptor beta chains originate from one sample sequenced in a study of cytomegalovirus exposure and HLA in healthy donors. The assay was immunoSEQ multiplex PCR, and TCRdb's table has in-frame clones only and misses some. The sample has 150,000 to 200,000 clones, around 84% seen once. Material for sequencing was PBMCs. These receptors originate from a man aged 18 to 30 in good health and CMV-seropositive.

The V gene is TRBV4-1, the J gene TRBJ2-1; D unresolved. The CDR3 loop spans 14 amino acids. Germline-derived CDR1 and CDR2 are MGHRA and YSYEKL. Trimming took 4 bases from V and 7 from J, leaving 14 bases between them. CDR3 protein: CASSPLKSRNEQFF. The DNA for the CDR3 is TGCGCCAGCAGCCCCCTAAAGTCCCGAAATGAGCAGTTCTTC.

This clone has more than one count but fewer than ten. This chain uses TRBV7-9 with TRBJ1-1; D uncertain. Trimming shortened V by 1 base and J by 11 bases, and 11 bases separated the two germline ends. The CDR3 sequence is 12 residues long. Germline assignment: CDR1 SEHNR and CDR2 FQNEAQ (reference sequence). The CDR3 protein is CASSLGADGAFF. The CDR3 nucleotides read TGTGCCAGCAGCTTAGGAGCAGACGGGGCTTTCTTT.